The subject of this entry is one T cell receptor beta chain. What it binds is unknown. The CDR3 totals 14 residues. Germline CDR1 reads SGHVS; CDR2 reads FNYEAQ. V lost 4 bases to trimming and J lost 9 bases; unmatched junction nucleotides: 5. These data come from a study of CD8+CD57+ T cells in acquired aplastic anemia. Overall study context: Healthy CD8+ samples averaged about 11.0 million reads. The study's findings and limits: Both patients and controls carried the same twenty-nine CD8+ CDR3 sequences.

Genomic DNA, the template, was used for profiling of the TCR beta VDJ and CDR3. TCRdb passed the reads through MiXCR, listing each CDR3 protein once. The sample contains fewer than 70,000 distinct CDR3 sequences, 45% to 60% of which appear only once. The sequenced sample consisted of sorted CD4+, CD8+, or CD8+CD57+ T cells (not recorded which) from PBMCs. This chain joins TRBV7-6 and TRBJ2-7; 14 nucleotides line up with TRBD2. This TCR was recovered from a human donor in good health, serving as a control. The CDR3 region has the DNA TGTGCCAGCAGCTACGCCGGGACTAGCGGGAGGCAGTACTTC. Amino acid sequence: CASSYAGTSGRQYF.